The 11 T cell receptor beta chains in this list originate from one sample, sequenced in a study of control samples from healthy donors and cancer patients. Data came from immunoSEQ multiplex PCR; TCRdb stores just in-frame clones and leaves some out. The sample contains 150,000 to 180,000 clones, more than 85% of which appear only once. Sequences were obtained from blood. Every receptor here comes from a man aged 50 or older in good health.

This sequence joins TRBV28 and TRBJ2-7, with 8 bases fitting TRBD2. Losses at the gene ends were 9 bases for V and 3 bases for J; bases not matched to a gene: 10. Germline V gene sequence: CDR1 MDHEN, CDR2 SYDVKM. The CDR3 is made up of 14 amino acids. CDR3 sequence (DNA): TGTGCCAGTAAAAGCGGGAGAGGCGTCTACGAGCAGTACTTC. Its translation is CASKSGRGVYEQYF.

The chain employs TRBV7-9 and TRBJ2-1; no definite D call. The CDR3 runs 14 residues. CDR1 and CDR2 (germline): SEHNR, FQNEAQ (reference sequence). Trimming removed 5 bases from V and 2 bases from J, with 10 bases in between. DNA of the CDR3: TGTGCCAGCAGCCCCAATCGGGCCTACAATGAGCAGTTCTTC. Protein product: CASSPNRAYNEQFF.

The chain combines TRBV19 with TRBJ2-4; no definite D call. The CDR3 has 15 residues. From germline, CDR1 is LNHDA and CDR2 SQIVND (reference sequence). The germline V and J ends were trimmed by 4 bases and 0 bases, with 10 bases remaining between them. CDR3 nucleotide sequence: TGTGCCAGTAGTAGAACGACTGGAGCCAAAAACATTCAGTACTTC. Amino acids: CASSRTTGAKNIQYF.

The genes are TRBV18 and TRBJ2-5, with TRBD2 identical over 13 bases. The germline V gene has CDR1 KGHSH and CDR2 LQKENI. The CDR3 is 16 residues long. V lost 0 bases and J lost 4; bases outside the gene matches: 2. CDR3 sequence: CASSPPGLAGSETQYF. CDR3 bases: TGTGCCAGCTCACCACCGGGACTAGCGGGATCAGAGACCCAGTACTTC.

CDR3 loop: CASSSRTVYEQYF. In DNA form, the CDR3 reads TGTGCCAGTAGTTCCCGGACAGTCTACGAGCAGTACTTC. This chain uses TRBV19 with TRBJ2-7; D is perhaps TRBD1 (6 bases). Germline V gene data show CDR1 as LNHDA and CDR2 as SQIVND (reference sequence). V was shortened by 5 bases and J by 3 bases, with 11 bases between the two germline ends. The CDR3 is 13 residues long.

The genes are TRBV30 and TRBJ2-1; D is uncertain. The V and J ends lost 2 bases and 7 bases respectively, with 12 bases between them. The CDR3 sequence is 13 residues long. From germline, CDR1 is GTSNPN and CDR2 SVGIG (reference sequence). The CDR3 loop reads CAWSQQFKNEQFF. DNA of the CDR3: TGTGCCTGGAGTCAACAGTTTAAGAATGAGCAGTTCTTC.

The chain combines TRBV18 with TRBJ1-5, with a possible D match to TRBD1 (5 bases). Trimming removed 5 bases at V and 5 bases at J, with 13 bases between. Germline V gene lookup returns CDR1 KGHSH and CDR2 LQKENI. The CDR3 is made up of 14 amino acids. CDR3 sequence: CASSSNLGDQPQHF. The CDR3 bases are TGTGCCAGCTCATCTAACCTGGGGGATCAGCCCCAGCATTTT.

V is TRBV10-3 and J is TRBJ2-1; D not certain. CDR1 and CDR2 from the germline V gene are ENHRY and SYGVKD. The CDR3 extends over 14 amino acids. V lost 4 bases to trimming and J lost 0 bases, with 7 bases between them. The CDR3, as DNA: TGTGCCATCAGTGGCCAAAGCTCCTACAATGAGCAGTTCTTC. This codes for CAISGQSSYNEQFF.

The V and J genes are TRBV28 and TRBJ2-5; 10 nucleotides match TRBD2. The CDR3 loop spans 20 amino acids. Germline CDR1 MDHEN, CDR2 SYDVKM. The V segment lost 3 bases and the J segment 9 bases; nucleotides outside the gene matches: 25. CDR3 coding DNA: TGTGCCAGCAGTTTCCTTCCGCCAGGTTCCTTGGGCGGGAGCGGGGGGGCCCAGTACTTC. This translates into CASSFLPPGSLGGSGGAQYF.

This clone rates as medium-sized (0.01 to 0.1%). The genes are TRBV9 and TRBJ2-2; 14 positions match TRBD2. The CDR3 consists of 16 residues. Per the germline V gene, CDR1 is SGDLS and CDR2 is YYNGEE. The V and J ends lost 6 bases and 3 bases, in that order; junction bases with no gene match: 4. In nucleotides, the CDR3 is TGTGCCAGCAAGGGACTAGCGGGAGAGGACACCGGGGAGCTGTTTTTT. As protein: CASKGLAGEDTGELFF.

The V and J genes are TRBV5-1 and TRBJ2-7; no firm D call. The CDR3 spans 14 residues. The V gene lost 0 bases and the J gene lost 3 bases, with 10 bases spanning the gap. Germline V gene sequence: CDR1 SGHRS, CDR2 YFSETQ. CDR3: CASSLEYPNYEQYF. CDR3 sequence (DNA): TGCGCCAGCAGCTTGGAGTATCCTAACTACGAGCAGTACTTC.